What follows are 20 T cell receptor beta chains derived from one specimen sequenced in a study of cytomegalovirus exposure and HLA in healthy donors. Primers included in the PCR were 60 Vbeta and 13 Jbeta primers. The data were produced by immunoSEQ multiplex PCR, yet TCRdb's version contains in-frame clones alone and is incomplete. This sample has under 200,000 clones; 80% to 85% occur once, and the top ten carry 1.5% to 2.5%. Source material: PBMCs. Receptor source: a man aged 18 to 30 in good health and CMV-seronegative.

The genes are TRBV6-5 and TRBJ1-1; D remains ambiguous. This CDR3 has 14 residues. V dropped 0 bases and J dropped 7 bases, with 12 bases sitting between them. Germline V gene data show CDR1 as MNHEY and CDR2 as SVGAGI. CDR3 DNA: TGTGCCAGCAGTTACTCGAGGTGGGAGAATGAAGCTTTCTTT. Its protein product is CASSYSRWENEAFF.

As DNA, the CDR3 is TGTGCCAGCAGCCCCGCGGGGGTGGGGTTGAACTATGGCTACACCTTC. Its translation: CASSPAGVGLNYGYTF. The chain combines TRBV7-3 with TRBJ1-2; D possibly corresponds to TRBD1 (5 bases). The CDR3 sequence is 16 residues long. V gave up 5 bases and J gave up 2 bases, with 18 bases separating them. The germline gives CDR1 SGHTA, CDR2 FQGTGA.

The chain joins TRBV5-4 to TRBJ1-4, with unresolved D. Germline V lookup: CDR1 SGHNT, CDR2 YYREEE (reference sequence). Trimming pared 4 bases from V and 7 bases from J, leaving 23 bases between. This CDR3 is built from 17 residues. The CDR3, as DNA: TGTGCCAGCAGCCCGGGGATCGTCGTAGCGGTGCTTGAAAAACTGTTTTTT. Protein: CASSPGIVVAVLEKLFF.

The chain carries TRBV7-8 and TRBJ2-5, with D possibly TRBD2 on 5 matching bases. This CDR3 spans 15 amino acids. V was cut by 8 bases and J by 0 bases, with 16 bases left in between. Germline CDR1 is SGHVS and CDR2 is FQNEAQ. The DNA of the CDR3 is TGTGCCAGCCTCCCCGGGGAGCGCTACCAAGAGACCCAGTACTTC. This sequence encodes CASLPGERYQETQYF.

The chain combines TRBV27 with TRBJ2-7, with D uncertain. V lost 4 bases and J lost 3, with 7 bases in between. This CDR3 spans 12 amino acids. Germline CDR1 reads MNHEY; CDR2 reads SMNVEV (reference sequence). The CDR3 loop is CASSSHGYEQYF. The CDR3 DNA sequence: TGTGCCAGCAGTTCCCACGGCTACGAGCAGTACTTC.

The gene calls are TRBV14 and TRBJ2-1, with 8 bases that match TRBD2. Germline values: CDR1 SGHDN, CDR2 FVKESK. The ends lost 4 bases at V and 12 bases at J; junction bases unmatched: 5. The CDR3 consists of 12 residues. The CDR3 bases are TGTGCCAGCAGCCCAGGACGGGGGGGGCAGTTCTTC. Its protein product is CASSPGRGGQFF.

This chain links TRBV19 with TRBJ1-1, with D perhaps matching TRBD1 (5 bases). V dropped 9 bases and J dropped 2 bases, with 16 bases sitting between them. The CDR3 has 14 residues. Germline CDR1 and CDR2: LNHDA and SQIVND (reference sequence). CDR3 residues: CASSQGSSNTEAFF. The CDR3 DNA follows: TGTGCCAGCTCCCAGGGCAGTTCTAACACTGAAGCTTTCTTT.

The chain has TRBV10-3 and TRBJ2-2, with D possibly TRBD1 on 5 matching bases. V shed 4 bases and J shed 4 bases, with 10 bases lying between them. Germline V gene lookup returns CDR1 ENHRY and CDR2 SYGVKD. This CDR3 has 14 residues. The CDR3 nucleotides read TGTGCCATCAGTGCCACAGGAACCACCGGGGAGCTGTTTTTT. Amino acids: CAISATGTTGELFF.

This chain uses TRBV10-3 with TRBJ2-7; maybe TRBD1 (5 bases). Germline lookup yields CDR1 ENHRY and CDR2 SYGVKD. Trimming shortened V by 0 bases and J by 6 bases, and 15 bases separated the two germline ends. The CDR3 has 15 residues. The CDR3 sequence: CAISESSKGQGEQYF. The CDR3 DNA reads TGTGCCATCAGTGAGTCTTCGAAGGGTCAGGGCGAGCAGTACTTC.

This chain connects TRBV9 to TRBJ2-1; D remains ambiguous. CDR3 size: 12 residues. Trimming cost V 4 bases and J 4 bases, with 6 bases left between them. CDR1 and CDR2 (germline): SGDLS, YYNGEE. The CDR3 reads CASSLSYNEQFF. CDR3 sequence (DNA): TGTGCCAGCAGCCTAAGTTACAATGAGCAGTTCTTC.

This rearrangement joins TRBV7-2 to TRBJ1-1; weak D call: TRBD1 (6 bases). Trimming pared 4 bases from V and 0 bases from J, leaving 9 bases between. The CDR3 contains 14 residues. Per the germline V gene, CDR1 is SGHTA and CDR2 is FQGNSA. The chain's CDR3 is CASSWGQVNTEAFF. The DNA of the CDR3 is TGTGCCAGCAGCTGGGGACAAGTGAACACTGAAGCTTTCTTT. The full variable domain, completed using reference TRBV7-2 and TRBJ1-1, is GAGVSQSPSNKVTEKGKDVELRCDPISGHTALYWYRQSLGQGLEFLIYFQGNSAPDKSGLPSDRFSAERTGGSVSTLTIQRTQQEDSAVYLCASSWGQVNTEAFFGQGTRLTVV.

The CDR3 DNA follows: TGTGCCAGCAGGTCGGGACAGGGCTCTGGAAACACCATATATTTT. It codes for CASRSGQGSGNTIYF. The J gene is TRBJ1-3, the V gene TRBV9; 9 bases map to TRBD1. Germline lookup yields CDR1 SGDLS and CDR2 YYNGEE. After removal of 5 bases from V and 0 bases from J, the junction contained 3 bases not matched to a gene. The CDR3 has 15 residues.

The chain combines TRBV27 with TRBJ2-3; TRBD2 matches at 7 bases. Germline V gives CDR1 MNHEY, CDR2 SMNVEV (reference sequence). This CDR3 contains 14 residues. Losses at the gene ends were 2 bases for V and 6 bases for J; bases not matched to a gene: 5. The CDR3 DNA reads as TGTGCCAGCAGTTTAGGAGTGCGGGGGGATACGCAGTATTTT. Translated: CASSLGVRGDTQYF.

The gene calls are TRBV2 and TRBJ2-1, with TRBD2 identical over 10 bases. CDR1 is SNHLY and CDR2 is FYNNEI in the germline V gene. CDR3 length: 18 amino acids. V dropped 4 bases and J dropped 4; count of bases not matched to a gene: 13. CDR3 bases: TGTGCCAGCAGTGCTGGTCTAGCGGGAGAGACGAGGTACAATGAGCAGTTCTTC. Translating gives CASSAGLAGETRYNEQFF.

The genes are TRBV6-1 and TRBJ2-7; TRBD1 is a possible D gene (6 bases). This CDR3 has 15 amino acids. Germline assignment: CDR1 MNHNS and CDR2 SASEGT. V lost 2 bases, J lost 3 bases, and 14 bases lay in between. In nucleotides, the CDR3 is TGTGCCAGCAGTGAAAACCCGGGACAATTCTACGAGCAGTACTTC. Its translation: CASSENPGQFYEQYF.

The rearrangement joins TRBV28 to TRBJ2-7; D unresolved. The CDR3 is 11 amino acids. Germline CDR1 and CDR2: MDHEN and SYDVKM. The V end was cut by 6 bases, the J end by 3 bases, with 6 bases between. CDR3 sequence reads: CASRIHYEQYF. In DNA, the CDR3 is TGTGCCAGCAGAATCCACTACGAGCAGTACTTC.

This rearrangement joins TRBV9 to TRBJ2-2, with TRBD2 identical over 7 bases. CDR1 and CDR2 (germline): SGDLS, YYNGEE. This CDR3 comprises 16 residues. The junction had 5 bases not matched to a gene; V was cut back by 0 bases and J by 3 bases. The CDR3, as DNA: TGTGCCAGCAGCGTAGTAGCGGGCCAACACACCGGGGAGCTGTTTTTT. Its protein is CASSVVAGQHTGELFF.

This chain joins TRBV7-3 and TRBJ2-3; 8 nucleotides line up with TRBD2. The junction had 12 bases not matched to a gene; V was cut back by 3 bases and J by 7 bases. The CDR3 loop spans 16 amino acids. Germline CDR1 SGHTA, CDR2 FQGTGA. DNA for the CDR3: TGTGCCAGCAGCTTGTCCGGGACTAGGGTCCTTCATACGCAGTATTTT. Translation gives CASSLSGTRVLHTQYF.

The gene calls are TRBV7-2 and TRBJ2-3; a weak D match, TRBD1 (5 bases). CDR3 size: 16 residues. Germline-derived CDR1 and CDR2 are SGHTA and FQGNSA. V lost 6 bases and J 4 bases, leaving 20 bases between the germline ends. Written as DNA, the CDR3 is TGTGCCAGCAGTTACTTGGGGCCCCTAACGCCAGATACGCAGTATTTT. Translated, it gives CASSYLGPLTPDTQYF.

This rearrangement joins TRBV9 to TRBJ2-1, with TRBD2 matching over 9 bases. In germline, CDR1 is SGDLS, CDR2 YYNGEE. CDR3 length equals 16 residues. With 0 bases clipped from V and 4 bases from J, the junction kept 5 bases outside the gene matches. CDR3 nucleotide sequence: TGTGCCAGCAGCGTAGTGGCGGGGGGGCGGTACAATGAGCAGTTCTTC. Translating gives CASSVVAGGRYNEQFF. Full variable domain (outside the CDR3, taken from reference TRBV9 and TRBJ2-1): DSGVTQTPKHLITATGQRVTLRCSPRSGDLSVYWYQQSLDQGLQFLIQYYNGEERAKGNILERFSAQQFPDLHSELNLSSLELGDSALYFCASSVVAGGRYNEQFFGPGTRLTVL.